One and the same sample provided the 17 T cell receptor beta chains below, sequenced in a study of T cells after yellow fever vaccination. TCRdb reprocessed the 5' RACE reads via MiXCR and lists one record per CDR3 protein. The table includes 25,000 to 30,000 distinct CDR3 sequences, over 4.5% detected once. This specimen was CD8+ T cells sorted from PBMCs, taken 10 days after the yellow fever booster vaccination. These receptors came from a man aged 25 to 40 who received the YFV17D yellow fever vaccine.

The sample holds many counts of this clonotype. The rearrangement joins TRBV11-2 to TRBJ2-7; TRBD1 matches at 8 bases. CDR1 SGHAT and CDR2 FQNNGV come from the germline V gene. The V and J ends lost 4 bases and 3 bases, in that order; junction bases with no gene match: 8. The CDR3 has 15 residues. Here the CDR3 DNA reads TGTGCCAGCAGCTCGTTGGACAGGGATCTCTACGAGCAGTACTTC. Its protein product is CASSSLDRDLYEQYF.

This clonotype was counted at least ten times. An end of the junction does not agree with germline; a read error may underlie this. V gene TRBV12-3 or TRBV12-4 combines with J gene TRBJ1-5; no firm D call. The CDR3 is made up of 13 amino acids. CDR3 region: CATSWEDNQPQHF. The CDR3 DNA follows: TGTGCCACCAGTTGGGAAGACAATCAGCCCCAGCATTTT.

About this clonotype itself: A read error is possible here, since a much larger clone lies one base away. This sequence joins TRBV30 and TRBJ1-5; 8 nucleotides align to TRBD1. The CDR3 extends over 15 amino acids. Germline V CDR1 and CDR2: GTSNPN, SVGIG (reference sequence). CDR3 sequence: CARSADRVTNQPQHF. For the CDR3, the DNA is TGTGCCAGGAGTGCGGACAGGGTCACCAATCAGCCCCAGCATTTT.

At least ten counts were recorded for this clonotype. J is TRBJ2-7 and V is TRBV20-1, with D possibly TRBD2 on 5 matching bases. The CDR3 extends over 13 amino acids. Germline V gene data show CDR1 as DFQATT and CDR2 as SNEGSKA (reference sequence). The V gene lost 0 bases and the J gene lost 2 bases, with 8 bases spanning the gap. The CDR3 DNA reads TGCAGTGCTAGAGATTACGGGACCTACGAGCAGTACTTC. This translates into CSARDYGTYEQYF.

V is TRBV6-5 and J is TRBJ2-3, with 13 bases aligning to TRBD2. The trim removed 8 bases at V and 3 bases at J, leaving 14 bases unmatched. Germline V gene data show CDR1 as MNHEY and CDR2 as SVGAGI. CDR3 length: 18 residues. CDR3 nucleotides: TGTGCCAGCTTTCCAGGACTAGCGGGAGAAAGGGGAACAGATACGCAGTATTTT. As protein: CASFPGLAGERGTDTQYF.

This clonotype was found many times. The V gene is TRBV4-3, the J gene TRBJ2-3; TRBD1 matches at 7 bases. The length of the CDR3 is 15 residues. V lost 0 bases, J lost 5 bases, and 5 bases stayed unmatched. Germline CDR1 and CDR2: LGHNA and YSLEER. In DNA, the CDR3 is TGCGCCAGCAGCCAAGATTACAGGGGTCAAGATACGCAGTATTTT. Translating gives CASSQDYRGQDTQYF.

This clonotype was recorded at least ten times. The chain has TRBV7-9 and TRBJ2-1; tentatively, D is TRBD2 (5 bases). Trimming removed 7 bases at V and 5 bases at J, with 12 bases between. CDR1 is SEHNR, CDR2 FQNEAQ, per germline (reference sequence). The CDR3 totals 13 residues. The CDR3 sequence is CASTLGGHNEQFF. The CDR3 nucleotides read TGTGCCAGCACCCTTGGAGGCCACAATGAGCAGTTCTTC.

This clonotype was detected a few times. Possible read error: a much larger clone is one base away. The gene calls are TRBV27 and TRBJ2-1; possibly TRBD1 for D (5 bases). Germline assignment: CDR1 MNHEY and CDR2 SMNVEV (reference sequence). The V gene lost 5 bases and the J gene lost 8 bases, with 13 bases spanning the gap. The CDR3 has 13 residues. DNA for the CDR3: TGTGCCAGCAGTCTAAGTCAGGGTTATGAGCAGTTCTTC. Amino acid sequence: CASSLSQGYEQFF.

This clonotype occurred many times. V usage is TRBV28 and J usage is TRBJ1-4; 11 positions agree with TRBD1. Germline loops: CDR1 MDHEN, CDR2 SYDVKM. The ends lost 4 bases at V and 6 bases at J; junction bases unmatched: 16. This CDR3 is built from 19 residues. DNA for the CDR3: TGTGCCAGCAGTTCCCGGTTAGGGGACAGGGGGGCCTCTGATGAAAAACTGTTTTTT. Translating gives CASSSRLGDRGASDEKLFF.

This clonotype appeared many times. The gene calls are TRBV7-9 and TRBJ1-5; D is unresolved. Between the trimmed V and J ends, which lost 1 base and 6 bases, there was a span of 13 bases. CDR1 is SEHNR, CDR2 FQNEAQ, per germline (reference sequence). This CDR3 has 15 residues. The CDR3 DNA follows: TGTGCCAGCAGCTTAGGTCATGGTGAGGGTCAGCCCCAGCATTTT. Amino acid sequence: CASSLGHGEGQPQHF.

This clonotype was seen many times. The V and J genes are TRBV2 and TRBJ1-4; D is perhaps TRBD1 (5 bases). Trimming removed 4 bases from V and 5 bases from J, with 14 bases in between. The CDR3 is made up of 15 amino acids. Germline V lookup: CDR1 SNHLY, CDR2 FYNNEI. In nucleotides, the CDR3 is TGTGCCAGCAGTGGTTTTCGGGGGGAGAATGAAAAACTGTTTTTT. Its translation: CASSGFRGENEKLFF.

This clonotype was counted at least ten times. The rearrangement uses TRBV7-8 and TRBJ2-7; 8 bases match TRBD1. Looked up from germline, CDR1 is SGHVS and CDR2 is FQNEAQ. The CDR3 spans 14 residues. Trimming took 5 bases from V and 3 from J; bases not matched to a gene: 6. CDR3 protein: CASSEDRGGYEQYF. DNA of the CDR3: TGTGCCAGCAGCGAAGACAGGGGCGGCTACGAGCAGTACTTC. Based on the CDR3 plus reference TRBV7-8 and TRBJ2-7, the full variable domain is GAGVSQSPRYKVAKRGQDVALRCDPISGHVSLFWYQQALGQGPEFLTYFQNEAQLDKSGLPSDRFFAERPEGSVSTLKIQRTQQEDSAVYLCASSEDRGGYEQYFGPGTRLTVT.

This clonotype was seen ten or more times. The V and J genes are TRBV6-5 and TRBJ2-7; 9 bases are a match to TRBD1. The CDR3 extends over 16 amino acids. The germline CDR1 and CDR2 sequences are MNHEY and SVGAGI. The J segment lost 2 bases and the V segment lost 2 bases, leaving 7 bases of the junction unmatched. CDR3 region: CASSYGHRQGAYEQYF. The CDR3 coding sequence is TGTGCCAGCAGTTACGGACACAGACAGGGGGCCTACGAGCAGTACTTC.

This clonotype occurred many times. V usage is TRBV4-3 and J usage is TRBJ2-5, with D perhaps TRBD2 (6 bases). This CDR3 has 15 amino acids. V was clipped by 1 base and J by 4 bases, with 13 bases between them. Germline V lookup: CDR1 LGHNA, CDR2 YSLEER. The CDR3 sequence: CASSQVHTGRETQYF. As DNA, the CDR3 is TGCGCCAGCAGCCAAGTTCACACCGGGAGAGAGACCCAGTACTTC.

This clonotype was seen at least ten times. The chain carries TRBV28 and TRBJ2-7, with 12 bases fitting TRBD1. The CDR3 is 18 residues long. Germline-derived CDR1 and CDR2 are MDHEN and SYDVKM. V was pared by 6 bases and J by 2 bases, with 14 bases of the junction left unmatched. The CDR3 coding sequence is TGTGCCAGCAGCTCCCCCCTGGGACAGGGGGCCCCGACCTACGAGCAGTACTTC. Residues: CASSSPLGQGAPTYEQYF.

Notes on this clonotype: A read error may be the cause here, since a much bigger clone is one base away. This chain joins TRBV12-3 or TRBV12-4 and TRBJ2-7; D is possibly TRBD2 (5 bases). Trimming stripped 7 bases from V and 3 bases from J, with 28 bases between. The CDR3 has 18 residues. The CDR3 nucleotides are TGTGCCAGCACTTTCGTTATCGGGGATGGAACGAAATTCTACGAGCAGTACTTC. Its protein is CASTFVIGDGTKFYEQYF.

This clonotype was recorded at least ten times. The V call is TRBV12-3 or TRBV12-4, the J call TRBJ2-3; D remains unclear. V lost 6 bases, J lost 2 bases, and 6 bases lay in between. The CDR3 consists of 12 residues. The chain's CDR3 is CASRGPTDTQYF. The DNA for the CDR3 is TGTGCCAGCAGGGGCCCCACAGATACGCAGTATTTT.